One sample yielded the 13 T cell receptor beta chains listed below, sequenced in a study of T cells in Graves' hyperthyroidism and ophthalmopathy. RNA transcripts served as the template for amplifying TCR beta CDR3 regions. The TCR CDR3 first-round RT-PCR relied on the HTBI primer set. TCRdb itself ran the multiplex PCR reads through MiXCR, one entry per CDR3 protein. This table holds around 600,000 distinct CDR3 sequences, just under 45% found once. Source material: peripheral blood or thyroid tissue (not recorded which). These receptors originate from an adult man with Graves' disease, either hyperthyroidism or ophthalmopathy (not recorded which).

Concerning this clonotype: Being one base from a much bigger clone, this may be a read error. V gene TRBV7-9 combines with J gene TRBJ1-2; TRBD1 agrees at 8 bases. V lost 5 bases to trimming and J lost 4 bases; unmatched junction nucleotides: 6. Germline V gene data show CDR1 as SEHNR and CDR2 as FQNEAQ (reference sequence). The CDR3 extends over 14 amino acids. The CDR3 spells CASSQGQGLYGYTF. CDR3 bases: TGTGCCAGCAGCCAAGGACAGGGCCTCTATGGCTACACCTTC.

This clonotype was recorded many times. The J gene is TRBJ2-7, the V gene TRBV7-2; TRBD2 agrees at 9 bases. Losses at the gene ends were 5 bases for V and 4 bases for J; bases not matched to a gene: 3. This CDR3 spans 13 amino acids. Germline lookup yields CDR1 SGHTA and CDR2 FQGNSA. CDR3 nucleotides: TGTGCCAGCAGCCAGACTAGCGGTTACGAGCAGTACTTC. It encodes CASSQTSGYEQYF.

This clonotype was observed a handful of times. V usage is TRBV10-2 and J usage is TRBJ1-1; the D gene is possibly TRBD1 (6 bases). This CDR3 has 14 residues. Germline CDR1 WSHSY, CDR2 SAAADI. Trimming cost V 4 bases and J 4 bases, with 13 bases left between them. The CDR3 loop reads CASSVRGGSTEAFF. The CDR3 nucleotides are TGCGCCAGCAGTGTTAGGGGGGGTAGCACTGAAGCTTTCTTT.

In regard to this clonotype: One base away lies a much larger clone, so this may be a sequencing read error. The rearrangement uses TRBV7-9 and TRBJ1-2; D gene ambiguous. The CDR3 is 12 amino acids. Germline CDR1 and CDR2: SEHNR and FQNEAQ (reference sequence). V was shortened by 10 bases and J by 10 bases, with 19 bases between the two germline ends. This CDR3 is CAIGNTLRHYTF. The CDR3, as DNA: TGTGCCATCGGCAATACCCTCAGGCACTACACCTTC.

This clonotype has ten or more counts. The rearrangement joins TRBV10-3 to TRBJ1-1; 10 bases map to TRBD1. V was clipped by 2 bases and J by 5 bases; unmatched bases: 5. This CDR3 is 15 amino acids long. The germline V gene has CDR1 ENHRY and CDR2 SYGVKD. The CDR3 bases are TGTGCCATCAGTGAGGGGACAGGGGCAGGGACTGAAGCTTTCTTT. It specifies CAISEGTGAGTEAFF.

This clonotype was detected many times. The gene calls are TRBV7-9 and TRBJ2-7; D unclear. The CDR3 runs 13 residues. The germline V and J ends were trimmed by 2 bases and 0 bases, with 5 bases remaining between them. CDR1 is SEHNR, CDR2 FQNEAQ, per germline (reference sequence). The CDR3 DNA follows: TGTGCCAGCAGCTTACCCCACTCCTACGAGCAGTACTTC. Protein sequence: CASSLPHSYEQYF. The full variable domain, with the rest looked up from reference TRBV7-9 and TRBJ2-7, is DTGVSQNPRHKITKRGQNVTFRCDPISEHNRLYWYRQTLGQGPEFLTYFQNEAQLEKSRLLSDRFSAERPKGSFSTLEIQRTEQGDSAMYLCASSLPHSYEQYFGPGTRLTVT.

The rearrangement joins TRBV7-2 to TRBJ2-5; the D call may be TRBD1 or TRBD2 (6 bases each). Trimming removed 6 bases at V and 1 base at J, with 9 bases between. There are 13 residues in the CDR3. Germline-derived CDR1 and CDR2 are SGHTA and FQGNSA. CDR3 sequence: CASSWGAQETQYF. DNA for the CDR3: TGTGCCAGCAGTTGGGGGGCCCAAGAGACCCAGTACTTC.

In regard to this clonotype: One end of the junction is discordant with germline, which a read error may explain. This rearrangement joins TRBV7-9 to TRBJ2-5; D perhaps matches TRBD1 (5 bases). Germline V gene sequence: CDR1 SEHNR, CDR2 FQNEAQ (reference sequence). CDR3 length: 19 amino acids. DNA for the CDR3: TGCGCCAGCAGCTCGCATACACAGGTCGTCCCAGACCTCCAAGAGACCCAGTACTTC. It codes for CASSSHTQVVPDLQETQYF.

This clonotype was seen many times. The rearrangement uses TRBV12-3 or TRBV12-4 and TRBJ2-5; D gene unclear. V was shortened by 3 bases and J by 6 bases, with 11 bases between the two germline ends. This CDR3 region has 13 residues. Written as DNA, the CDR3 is TGTGCCAGCAGTTTCGGTAGGGCCCAGACCCAGTACTTC. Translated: CASSFGRAQTQYF.

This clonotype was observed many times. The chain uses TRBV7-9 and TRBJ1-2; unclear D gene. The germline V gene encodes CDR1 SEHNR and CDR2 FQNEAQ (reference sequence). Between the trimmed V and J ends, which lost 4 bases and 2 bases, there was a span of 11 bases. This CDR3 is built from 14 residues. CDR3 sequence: CASSSGEANYGYTF. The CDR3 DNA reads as TGTGCCAGCAGCTCTGGAGAGGCGAACTATGGCTACACCTTC. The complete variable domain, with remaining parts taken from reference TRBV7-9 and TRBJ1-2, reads DTGVSQNPRHKITKRGQNVTFRCDPISEHNRLYWYRQTLGQGPEFLTYFQNEAQLEKSRLLSDRFSAERPKGSFSTLEIQRTEQGDSAMYLCASSSGEANYGYTFGSGTRLTVV.

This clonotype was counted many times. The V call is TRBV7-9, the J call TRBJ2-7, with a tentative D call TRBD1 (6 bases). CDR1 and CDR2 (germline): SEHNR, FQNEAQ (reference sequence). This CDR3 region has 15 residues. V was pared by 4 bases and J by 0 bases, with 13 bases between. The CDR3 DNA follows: TGTGCCAGCAGCTCTGACAGGTTAAGCTCCTACGAGCAGTACTTC. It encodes CASSSDRLSSYEQYF. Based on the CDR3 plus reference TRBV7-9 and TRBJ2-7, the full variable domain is DTGVSQNPRHKITKRGQNVTFRCDPISEHNRLYWYRQTLGQGPEFLTYFQNEAQLEKSRLLSDRFSAERPKGSFSTLEIQRTEQGDSAMYLCASSSDRLSSYEQYFGPGTRLTVT.

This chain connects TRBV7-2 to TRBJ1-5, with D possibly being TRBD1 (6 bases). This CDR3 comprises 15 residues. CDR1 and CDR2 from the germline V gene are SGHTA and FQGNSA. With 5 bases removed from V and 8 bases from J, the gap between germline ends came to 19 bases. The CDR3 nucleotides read TGTGCCAGCAGCCAAAGCATCAGGGGTCTTGAGCCCCAGCATTTT. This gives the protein CASSQSIRGLEPQHF. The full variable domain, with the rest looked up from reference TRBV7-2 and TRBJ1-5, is GAGVSQSPSNKVTEKGKDVELRCDPISGHTALYWYRQSLGQGLEFLIYFQGNSAPDKSGLPSDRFSAERTGGSVSTLTIQRTQQEDSAVYLCASSQSIRGLEPQHFGDGTRLSIL.

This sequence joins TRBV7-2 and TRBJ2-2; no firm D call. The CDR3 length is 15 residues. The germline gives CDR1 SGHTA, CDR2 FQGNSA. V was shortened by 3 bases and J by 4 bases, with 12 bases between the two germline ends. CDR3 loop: CASSFRAVGTGELFF. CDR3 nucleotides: TGTGCCAGCAGCTTTCGGGCTGTGGGCACCGGGGAGCTGTTTTTT.